The clone carrying this T cell receptor beta chain came up once. These data belong to a study of control samples from healthy donors and cancer patients. This table comes from immunoSEQ multiplex PCR, and its TCRdb copy is limited to in-frame clones, with some not included. The data hold approximately 100,000 clones, with 80% to 95% observed a single time. Germline CDR1 and CDR2: KGHSH and LQKENI. V dropped 0 bases and J dropped 4; count of bases not matched to a gene: 4. The CDR3 is 15 amino acids. Material: blood. The source of this sequence is a human donor in good health. The donor label of this sample is uncertain. This sequence joins TRBV18 and TRBJ1-1; 8 bases are shared with TRBD1. The CDR3 nucleotides are TGTGCCAGCTCACCACCGGACAGGGAGTCCACTGAAGCTTTCTTT. This sequence encodes CASSPPDRESTEAFF.